This passage covers 11 T cell receptor beta chains from one sample sequenced in a study of T-cell reconstitution after alpha-beta-depleted transplantation in children. Preparation of the TCRbeta library was carried out with unique molecular identifiers. One entry per CDR3 protein results from TCRdb running MiXCR on the PCR reads. The sample records some 280,000 distinct CDR3 sequences, 9.5% to 10% being singletons. Here the sequenced sample was PBMCs from the stem cell graft donor, taken from the stem cell graft. The source of these receptors is a human donor who donated a stem cell graft to a child with SCID.

This clonotype occurred a few times. A read error may account for a junction end that differs from germline. J is TRBJ2-1 and V is TRBV10-3, with 7 positions matching TRBD2. Germline V CDR1 and CDR2: ENHRY, SYGVKD. The CDR3 contains 14 residues. In DNA form, the CDR3 reads TGTGCCATCACTGAGAGGGAGGGTACCAATGAGCAGTTCTTC. Protein product: CAITEREGTNEQFF.

This clonotype came up a few times. This chain joins TRBV20-1 and TRBJ1-2; D is possibly TRBD1 (5 bases). The CDR3 is 12 amino acids. Germline V gene sequence: CDR1 DFQATT, CDR2 SNEGSKA (reference sequence). Trimming stripped 4 bases from V and 4 bases from J, with 10 bases between. CDR3 DNA: TGCAGTGCTATAAGGGGCATCTATGGCTACACCTTC. This translates into CSAIRGIYGYTF.

This clonotype turned up a few times. This chain joins TRBV11-2 and TRBJ2-1; D call uncertain. V was cut by 0 bases and J by 5 bases, with 8 bases left in between. Germline-derived CDR1 and CDR2 are SGHAT and FQNNGV. The CDR3 runs 14 residues. CDR3 region: CASSLDPRHNEQFF. In DNA form, the CDR3 reads TGTGCCAGCAGCTTAGATCCTCGCCACAATGAGCAGTTCTTC.

This clonotype was recorded a few times. The V call is TRBV29-1, the J call TRBJ2-1, with 15 bases fitting TRBD2. The trim removed 6 bases at V and 4 bases at J, leaving 1 base unmatched. Per germline, CDR1 SQVTM and CDR2 ANQGSEA. This CDR3 contains 14 residues. CDR3 protein: CSVGLAGGYNEQFF. The CDR3 DNA sequence: TGCAGCGTGGGACTAGCGGGGGGATACAATGAGCAGTTCTTC.

The gene calls are TRBV9 and TRBJ2-7, with TRBD1 matching 7 bases. Germline V gene lookup returns CDR1 SGDLS and CDR2 YYNGEE. Losses at the gene ends were 3 bases for V and 6 bases for J; bases not matched to a gene: 9. The CDR3 spans 14 residues. In DNA, the CDR3 is TGTGCCAGCAGCGCCGGACAGGTCATCGGCGAGCAGTACTTC. Translated: CASSAGQVIGEQYF.

Ten or more counts support this clonotype. This chain uses TRBV5-1 with TRBJ1-1; tentatively, D is TRBD1 (5 bases). The length of the CDR3 is 13 residues. The germline gives CDR1 SGHRS, CDR2 YFSETQ. V was pared by 5 bases and J by 6 bases, with 14 bases between. The DNA of the CDR3 is TGCGCCAGCAGGCCTGGGGGAGGCGCTGAAGCTTTCTTT. This gives the protein CASRPGGGAEAFF.

A word on this clonotype: It is likely a read error, because the conserved phenylalanine at the end of the CDR3 is missing. The chain employs TRBV3-1 and TRBJ2-7; D not certain. Trimming removed 0 bases at V and 5 bases at J, with 5 bases between. The CDR3 is 12 amino acids. CDR1 and CDR2 (germline): LGHDT, YNNKEL (reference sequence). CDR3 protein: CASSQDFDEQYS. DNA of the CDR3: TGTGCCAGCAGCCAAGATTTCGACGAGCAGTACTCC.

This clonotype was seen more than once but under ten times. Here the CDR3 reads CASSSRTAIQETQYF. The CDR3 coding sequence is TGTGCCAGCAGCAGTAGGACAGCGATTCAAGAGACCCAGTACTTC. The chain joins TRBV7-6 to TRBJ2-5, with TRBD1 as a possible D gene (6 bases). Germline values: CDR1 SGHVS, CDR2 FNYEAQ. V shed 5 bases and J shed 2 bases, with 15 bases lying between them. CDR3 size: 15 residues.

The rearrangement uses TRBV4-2 and TRBJ2-2; 10 bases match TRBD1. This CDR3 is 14 amino acids long. V lost 7 bases, J lost 4 bases, and 3 bases stayed unmatched. The germline CDR1 and CDR2 sequences are LGHNA and YNFKEQ. CDR3 DNA sequence: TGTGCCAGCACCGGGACAGGGGTCACCGGGGAGCTGTTTTTT. It codes for CASTGTGVTGELFF.

The rearrangement links TRBV4-1 to TRBJ2-2; D perhaps matches TRBD1 (6 bases). Germline-derived CDR1 and CDR2 are MGHRA and YSYEKL. The CDR3 sequence is 18 residues long. The V and J ends lost 5 bases and 4 bases respectively, with 23 bases between them. The CDR3 sequence is CASSDKETGLVGTGELFF. The CDR3 DNA reads as TGCGCCAGCAGCGATAAAGAAACAGGGTTGGTCGGCACCGGGGAGCTGTTTTTT.

This clonotype was picked up a small number of times. The CDR3 here is CASSYPGGNTEAFF. The CDR3 DNA follows: TGTGCCAGCAGTTATCCAGGGGGGAACACTGAAGCTTTCTTT. The V and J genes are TRBV6-5 and TRBJ1-1, with 7 bases identical to TRBD1. CDR1 is MNHEY, CDR2 SVGAGI, per germline. CDR3 length equals 14 residues. With 3 bases clipped from V and 1 base from J, the junction kept 2 bases outside the gene matches.